The 15 T cell receptor beta chains reported below all come from one sample, sequenced in a study of vaccination effects on CD4 cells after COVID-19. Antigen-specific CD4+ T cell clonotypes were called by their expansion after viral peptide-pool culture in ViraFEST. CD4+ T cells were isolated after around 10 days of culture. All vaccine recipients tested negative for nucleocapsid antibodies and had never contracted SARS-CoV-2 infection. The protocol was immunoSEQ multiplex PCR, while the TCRdb copy is restricted to in-frame clones and leaves out a portion. The sample has about 68,000 clones; under 90% are singletons. No antigen is known for these receptors. Here the sequenced sample was CD4+ T cells from PBMCs cultured with SARS-CoV-2 spike peptides, taken before COVID-19 vaccination. These receptors came from a human donor who received a COVID-19 vaccine.

This clone was recorded once. The rearrangement joins TRBV6-5 to TRBJ2-7; D may match TRBD1 or TRBD2 (5 bases each). CDR3 size: 13 residues. Per germline, CDR1 MNHEY and CDR2 SVGAGI. V was cut by 8 bases and J by 2 bases, with 13 bases left in between. DNA of the CDR3: TGTGCCAGCTCACAGGACTCCACCTACGAGCAGTACGTC. Translating gives CASSQDSTYEQYV.

This clone was counted a single time. The rearrangement joins TRBV5-1 to TRBJ2-3; TRBD2 matches 7 bases. Germline CDR1 and CDR2: SGHRS and YFSETQ. The length of the CDR3 is 16 residues. V lost 0 bases and J lost 0; bases outside the gene matches: 4. The CDR3 protein is CASSLAAGASTDTQYF. The CDR3 DNA sequence: TGCGCCAGCAGCTTGGCTGCGGGAGCTAGCACAGATACGCAGTATTTT.

The chain joins TRBV5-1 to TRBJ1-3; no clear D. V was pared by 1 base and J by 6 bases, with 14 bases between. The CDR3 contains 15 residues. CDR1 SGHRS and CDR2 YFSETQ come from the germline V gene. The CDR3 loop reads CASSLMTAGLNTIYF. The DNA of the CDR3 is TGCGCCAGCAGCTTGATGACGGCAGGTCTAAACACCATATATTTT.

The chain combines TRBV6-1 with TRBJ2-4; D is unresolved. CDR3 length: 15 amino acids. In germline, CDR1 is MNHNS, CDR2 SASEGT. The V and J ends lost 0 bases and 0 bases respectively, with 6 bases between them. The DNA for the CDR3 is TGTGCCAGCAGTGAAGCGGGGATAGCCAAAAACATTCAGTACTTC. It yields the protein CASSEAGIAKNIQYF.

This clone came up once. The V and J genes are TRBV18 and TRBJ2-3, with D uncertain. Germline CDR1 KGHSH, CDR2 LQKENI. This CDR3 has 15 amino acids. V lost 1 base and J lost 2, with 10 bases in between. CDR3 loop: CASSPQDGDTDTQYF. For the CDR3, the DNA is TGTGCCAGCTCACCACAGGACGGAGACACAGATACGCAGTATTTT.

The V call is TRBV2, the J call TRBJ1-5, with 7 bases aligning to TRBD1. Germline V gene data show CDR1 as SNHLY and CDR2 as FYNNEI. The CDR3 consists of 14 residues. V trimming: 10 bases; J trimming: 3 bases; junction bases outside the gene matches: 9. Written as DNA, the CDR3 is TGTGCCATCGGCGGACAGGACCTCAATCAGCCCCAGCATTTT. The encoded protein is CAIGGQDLNQPQHF.

The chain employs TRBV11-2 and TRBJ2-7; TRBD2 matches at 9 bases. This CDR3 is 16 amino acids long. The V and J ends lost 3 bases and 2 bases, in that order; junction bases with no gene match: 8. Germline CDR1 and CDR2: SGHAT and FQNNGV. This CDR3 reads CASSFGRGGLAYEQYV. DNA of the CDR3: TGTGCCAGCAGCTTTGGGCGGGGGGGCCTAGCCTACGAGCAGTACGTC.

V is TRBV6-5 and J is TRBJ1-4; possible D gene TRBD1, 6 bases. V was cut by 2 bases and J by 7 bases, with 11 bases left in between. CDR1 is MNHEY and CDR2 is SVGAGI in the germline V gene. The CDR3 runs to 14 residues. The CDR3 DNA reads as TGTGCCAGCAGTTACATCAGGGGTGGTGAAAAACTGTTTTTT. It yields the protein CASSYIRGGEKLFF.

As regards this clone: An end of the junction differs from the germline gene, which may be a read error. The rearrangement links TRBV6-1 to TRBJ2-1; D is unresolved. The CDR3 is 13 residues long. Looked up from germline, CDR1 is MNHNS and CDR2 is SASEGT. The CDR3 protein is CASTEQLENEQFF. The CDR3 DNA reads TGTGCCAGCACTGAACAATTGGAAAATGAGCAGTTCTTC.

The gene calls are TRBV6-6 and TRBJ2-7; D not resolved. Trimming shortened V by 6 bases and J by 0 bases, and 12 bases separated the two germline ends. The germline CDR1 and CDR2 sequences are MNHNY and SVGAGI (reference sequence). This CDR3 has 14 amino acids. The CDR3 region has the DNA TGTGCCAGCAGGAGAACGGACGTCTCCTACGAGCAGTACGTC. Protein sequence: CASRRTDVSYEQYV.

The chain links TRBV5-1 to TRBJ1-2; D unresolved. V was shortened by 0 bases and J by 7 bases, with 19 bases between the two germline ends. The CDR3 runs 16 residues. Germline V lookup: CDR1 SGHRS, CDR2 YFSETQ. The CDR3 region is CASSLAIGPPGGGYTF. The CDR3 DNA sequence: TGCGCCAGCAGCTTGGCCATCGGGCCCCCGGGAGGTGGCTACACCTTC. The whole variable domain, remainder taken from reference TRBV5-1 and TRBJ1-2, is KAGVTQTPRYLIKTRGQQVTLSCSPISGHRSVSWYQQTPGQGLQFLFEYFSETQRNKGNFPGRFSGRQFSNSRSEMNVSTLELGDSALYLCASSLAIGPPGGGYTFGSGTRLTVV.

The V gene is TRBV2, the J gene TRBJ1-1, with TRBD1 as a possible D gene (5 bases). With 7 bases removed from V and 6 bases from J, the gap between germline ends came to 12 bases. Germline CDR1 and CDR2: SNHLY and FYNNEI. The CDR3 extends over 12 amino acids. CDR3 DNA: TGTGCCAGCACGGGACTTACCCCTGAAGCTTTCTTT. It yields the protein CASTGLTPEAFF.

V gene TRBV5-1 combines with J gene TRBJ2-1; D might be TRBD2 (7 bases). The CDR3 totals 15 residues. The germline CDR1 and CDR2 sequences are SGHRS and YFSETQ. V was trimmed by 0 bases and J by 2 bases, leaving 9 bases between them. The CDR3 is CASSLAGGTYNEQFF. CDR3 nucleotide sequence: TGCGCCAGCAGCTTGGCGGGGGGCACCTACAATGAGCAGTTCTTC.

V and J are TRBV19 and TRBJ2-2; D might be TRBD1 (5 bases). The V and J ends lost 1 base and 8 bases respectively, with 8 bases between them. This CDR3 comprises 13 residues. Germline V CDR1 and CDR2: LNHDA, SQIVND (reference sequence). The CDR3 DNA follows: TGTGCCAGTAGTATAGTTGGGGCGGGGGAGCTGTTTTTT. This translates into CASSIVGAGELFF.

The V call is TRBV2, the J call TRBJ2-3; perhaps TRBD1 as D (6 bases). With 5 bases removed from V and 11 bases from J, the gap between germline ends came to 23 bases. Looked up from germline, CDR1 is SNHLY and CDR2 is FYNNEI. The CDR3 runs 15 residues. The CDR3 DNA reads as TGTGCCAGCAGTTTCCTACGGACAGACATATCGGGGCAGTATTTT. Its protein product is CASSFLRTDISGQYF.